The 24 T cell receptor beta chains below come from one sample, sequenced in a study of CXCR3-negative and CXCR3-positive naive CD8 T cells. Libraries were UMI-labeled 5' RACE TRB cDNA. Following a re-call of the 5' RACE reads, TCRdb has one entry per CDR3 protein and lacks DNA. Recorded for this sample: about 62,000 distinct CDR3 sequences. Source material: naive CXCR3- CD8+ T cells from blood. The subset is: CD45RO-CCR7+CD27+CD95- naive CD8+ T cells lacking CXCR3 (TNR3-). Receptors originate from a human donor in good health. Some clones in this sample may be carry-over from other donors' samples.

The gene calls are TRBV7-9 and TRBJ1-2; TCRdb designates TRBD1, a call that cannot be tested without DNA. The CDR3 extends over 16 amino acids. The V gene's germline CDR1 is SEHNR and CDR2 FQNEAQ (reference sequence). The chain's CDR3 is CASSSSWGQANYGYTF.

The V gene is TRBV5-1, the J gene TRBJ2-1; the D gene TCRdb calls, TRBD1, cannot be checked with no DNA. Germline lookup yields CDR1 SGHRS and CDR2 YFSETQ. CDR3 length: 16 residues. The CDR3 sequence: CASSYDGRTLYNEQFF. The whole variable domain, filled in from reference TRBV5-1 and TRBJ2-1, reads KAGVTQTPRYLIKTRGQQVTLSCSPISGHRSVSWYQQTPGQGLQFLFEYFSETQRNKGNFPGRFSGRQFSNSRSEMNVSTLELGDSALYLCASSYDGRTLYNEQFFGPGTRLTVL.

The V and J genes are TRBV28 and TRBJ2-7; TCRdb's assignment of TRBD1 cannot be checked, as there is no DNA. The CDR3 runs to 13 residues. CDR1 and CDR2 from the germline V gene are MDHEN and SYDVKM. The CDR3 sequence: CASSFTGPREQYF.

The CDR3: CASSLAGQISNQPQHF. V usage is TRBV7-9 and J usage is TRBJ1-5. The CDR3 extends over 16 amino acids. Germline loops: CDR1 SEHNR, CDR2 FQNEAQ (reference sequence).

The chain links TRBV28 to TRBJ2-3. Germline assignment: CDR1 MDHEN and CDR2 SYDVKM. The CDR3 sequence is 14 residues long. CDR3 loop: CASSLLGNTDTQYF.

The V call is TRBV28, the J call TRBJ2-4. This CDR3 is 15 amino acids long. Per the germline V gene, CDR1 is MDHEN and CDR2 is SYDVKM. CDR3 in amino acids: CASSLLGVVGNIQYF.

This chain connects TRBV19 to TRBJ2-7; TCRdb selects TRBD2, and the lack of DNA leaves this call unchecked. Germline V CDR1 and CDR2: LNHDA, SQIVND (reference sequence). CDR3 length: 14 residues. The CDR3 here is CASSEPIPPYEQYF.

V usage is TRBV20-1 and J usage is TRBJ2-5; TCRdb's D call, TRBD1, is unchecked because there is no DNA. In germline, CDR1 is DFQATT, CDR2 SNEGSKA (reference sequence). The CDR3 is made up of 19 amino acids. The CDR3 spells CSALHKPDAGTRGWETQYF.

The J gene is TRBJ2-1, the V gene TRBV7-2; TCRdb calls TRBD2, which cannot be checked without DNA. The length of the CDR3 is 17 residues. Germline loops: CDR1 SGHTA, CDR2 FQGNSA. Here the CDR3 reads CASSLVVSGGPYNEQFF. Together with reference TRBV7-2 and TRBJ2-1, the CDR3 gives the full variable domain: GAGVSQSPSNKVTEKGKDVELRCDPISGHTALYWYRQSLGQGLEFLIYFQGNSAPDKSGLPSDRFSAERTGGSVSTLTIQRTQQEDSAVYLCASSLVVSGGPYNEQFFGPGTRLTVL.

J is TRBJ2-3 and V is TRBV28; TCRdb proposes TRBD2, but this gene call is untestable without DNA. The CDR3 loop spans 13 amino acids. Germline CDR1 is MDHEN and CDR2 is SYDVKM. CDR3 in amino acids: CASTLAGADTQYF.

The chain has TRBV30 and TRBJ2-5; TCRdb proposes TRBD1, but this gene call is untestable without DNA. Germline CDR1 reads GTSNPN; CDR2 reads SVGIG (reference sequence). This CDR3 contains 13 residues. CDR3 residues: CAWSTGQEETQYF.

The chain links TRBV5-5 to TRBJ2-2; lacking DNA, the TRBD1 call made by TCRdb goes unchecked. This CDR3 has 17 amino acids. The germline gives CDR1 SGHKS, CDR2 YYEKEE (reference sequence). The CDR3 region is CASSFGTGSANTGELFF.

This chain connects TRBV7-2 to TRBJ2-7; lacking DNA, the TRBD1 call made by TCRdb goes unchecked. This CDR3 region has 14 residues. Germline CDR1 and CDR2: SGHTA and FQGNSA. CDR3 loop: CASSLGQGFGEQYF.

The rearrangement joins TRBV21-1 to TRBJ1-2; TCRdb names TRBD1, which stays unverified in the absence of DNA. TRBV21-1 is reported as a pseudogene. The CDR3 extends over 18 amino acids. The CDR3: CASSIITPGQDTNYGYTF.

V and J are TRBV2 and TRBJ2-1; checking the TCRdb D call of TRBD2 is not possible without DNA. Germline V lookup: CDR1 SNHLY, CDR2 FYNNEI. The CDR3 is 15 amino acids. CDR3 amino acids: CASSPSGVLYNEQFF.

The CDR3 sequence: CSVEEPRRNTIYF. This chain joins TRBV29-1 and TRBJ1-3. CDR1 is SQVTM and CDR2 is ANQGSEA in the germline V gene. This CDR3 is built from 13 residues.

The chain has TRBV6-2 or TRBV6-3 and TRBJ2-3; there is no DNA to check the TCRdb D call of TRBD2. Per the germline V gene, CDR1 is MNHEY and CDR2 is SVGEGT. The CDR3 loop spans 15 amino acids. This CDR3 is CASRLSPGSTDTQYF.

This chain uses TRBV29-1 with TRBJ2-2; no DNA is available, so the TRBD1 call from TCRdb remains unchecked. The CDR3 covers 15 residues. CDR1 is SQVTM, CDR2 ANQGSEA, per germline. This chain's CDR3 is CSVEPADSNTGELFF.

This chain links TRBV29-1 with TRBJ2-7; TCRdb reports TRBD1, a call that lacks DNA to check it against. The CDR3 consists of 13 residues. CDR1 SQVTM and CDR2 ANQGSEA come from the germline V gene. The CDR3 reads CSVEVLGVREQYF.

This rearrangement joins TRBV9 to TRBJ1-1; TCRdb returns TRBD1, unconfirmable since there is no DNA. The CDR3 has 15 residues. Germline lookup yields CDR1 SGDLS and CDR2 YYNGEE. The CDR3 loop is CASSVGTGGLSLAFF.

The J gene is TRBJ2-5, the V gene TRBV9; the TRBD1 assignment by TCRdb is unverifiable without DNA. The V gene's germline CDR1 is SGDLS and CDR2 YYNGEE. The CDR3 runs 14 residues. This chain's CDR3 is CASSDRDSQETQYF.

The V gene is TRBV7-3, the J gene TRBJ1-2; the D call from TCRdb, TRBD1, cannot be confirmed without DNA. Germline V gene sequence: CDR1 SGHTA, CDR2 FQGTGA. This CDR3 region has 14 residues. CDR3 protein: CASSLGGDGYGYTF.

This chain joins TRBV11-1 and TRBJ2-7; TCRdb's D gene call, TRBD1, goes unchecked for lack of DNA. CDR3 length: 16 residues. Per germline, CDR1 SGHAT and CDR2 FQDESV (reference sequence). The CDR3 sequence is CASSPGVGQGWAEQYF.

The chain employs TRBV12-3 or TRBV12-4 and TRBJ2-7; without DNA, the TCRdb call of TRBD2 cannot be checked. This CDR3 is 14 amino acids long. The CDR3 sequence is CASSPPALSYEQYF.